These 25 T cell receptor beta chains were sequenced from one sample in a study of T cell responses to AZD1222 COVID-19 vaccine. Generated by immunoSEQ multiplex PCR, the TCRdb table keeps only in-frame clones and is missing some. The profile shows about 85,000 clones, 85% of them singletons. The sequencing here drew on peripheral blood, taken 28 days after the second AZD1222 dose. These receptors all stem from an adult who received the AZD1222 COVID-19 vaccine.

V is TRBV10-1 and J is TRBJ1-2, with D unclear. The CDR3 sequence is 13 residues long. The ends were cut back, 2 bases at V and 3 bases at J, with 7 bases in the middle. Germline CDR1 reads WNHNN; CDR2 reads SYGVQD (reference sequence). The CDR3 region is CASSERRDYGYTF. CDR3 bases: TGCGCCAGCAGTGAGAGGCGGGACTATGGCTACACCTTC.

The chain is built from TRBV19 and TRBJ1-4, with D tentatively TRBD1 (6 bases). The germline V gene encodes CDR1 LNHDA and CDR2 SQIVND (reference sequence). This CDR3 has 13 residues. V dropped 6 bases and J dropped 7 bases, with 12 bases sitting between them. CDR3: CASRRQVGEKLFF. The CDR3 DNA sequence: TGTGCCAGTAGGCGACAGGTTGGTGAAAAACTGTTTTTT.

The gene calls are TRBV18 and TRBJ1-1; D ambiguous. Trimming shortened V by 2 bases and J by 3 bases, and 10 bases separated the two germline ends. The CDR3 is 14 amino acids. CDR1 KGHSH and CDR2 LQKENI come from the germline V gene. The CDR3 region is CASSPNEQHTEAFF. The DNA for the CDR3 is TGTGCCAGCTCACCAAACGAACAGCACACTGAAGCTTTCTTT.

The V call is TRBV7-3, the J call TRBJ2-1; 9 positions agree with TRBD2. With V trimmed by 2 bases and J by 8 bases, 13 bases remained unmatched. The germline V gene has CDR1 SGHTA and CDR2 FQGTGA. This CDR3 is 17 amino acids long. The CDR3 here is CASSLRAAGGSRDEQFF. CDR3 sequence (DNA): TGTGCCAGCAGCTTACGAGCAGCGGGAGGTTCCCGAGATGAGCAGTTCTTC.

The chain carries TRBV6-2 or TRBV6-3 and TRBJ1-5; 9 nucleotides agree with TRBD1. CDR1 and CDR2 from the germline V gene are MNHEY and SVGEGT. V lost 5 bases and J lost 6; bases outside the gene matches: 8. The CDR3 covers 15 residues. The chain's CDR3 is CASSRPGQGSQPQHF. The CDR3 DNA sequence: TGTGCCAGCAGTCGCCCGGGACAGGGCAGTCAGCCCCAGCATTTT.

The CDR3 nucleotides are TGTGCCAGCAGCTTAGGTATGGGAATCTTCGAAAAACTGTTTTTT. It specifies CASSLGMGIFEKLFF. The chain joins TRBV7-8 to TRBJ1-4; D gene uncertain. The V end lost 1 base, the J end lost 8 bases, and 14 bases lay between the germline ends. The CDR3 is made up of 15 amino acids. Germline CDR1 and CDR2: SGHVS and FQNEAQ.

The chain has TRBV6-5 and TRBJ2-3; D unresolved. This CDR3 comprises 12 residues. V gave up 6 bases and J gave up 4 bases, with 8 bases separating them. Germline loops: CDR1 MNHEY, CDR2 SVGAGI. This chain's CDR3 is CASRLPPDTQYF. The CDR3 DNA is TGTGCCAGCAGGCTACCCCCAGATACGCAGTATTTT.

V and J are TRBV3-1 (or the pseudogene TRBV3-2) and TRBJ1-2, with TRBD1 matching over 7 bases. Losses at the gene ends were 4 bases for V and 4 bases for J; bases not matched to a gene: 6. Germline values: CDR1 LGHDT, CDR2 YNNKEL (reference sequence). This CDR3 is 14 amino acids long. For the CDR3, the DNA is TGTGCCAGCAGCCGAGGGACAGACCTCTATGGCTACACCTTC. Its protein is CASSRGTDLYGYTF.

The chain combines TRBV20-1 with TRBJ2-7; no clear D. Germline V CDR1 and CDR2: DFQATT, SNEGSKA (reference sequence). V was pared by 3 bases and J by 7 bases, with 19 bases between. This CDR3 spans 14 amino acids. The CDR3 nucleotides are TGCAGTGCTAGTGAACTATTGGGATATGATGAGCAGTACTTC. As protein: CSASELLGYDEQYF.

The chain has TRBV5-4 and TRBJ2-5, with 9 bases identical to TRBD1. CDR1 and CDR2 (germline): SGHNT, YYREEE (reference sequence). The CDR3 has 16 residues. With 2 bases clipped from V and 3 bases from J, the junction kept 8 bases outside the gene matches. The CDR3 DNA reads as TGTGCCAGCAGCTTCCGGACAGGGGAAGGGGAAGAGACCCAGTACTTC. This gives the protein CASSFRTGEGEETQYF. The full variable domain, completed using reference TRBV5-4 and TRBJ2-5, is ETGVTQSPTHLIKTRGQQVTLRCSSQSGHNTVSWYQQALGQGPQFIFQYYREEENGRGNFPPRFSGLQFPNYSSELNVNALELDDSALYLCASSFRTGEGEETQYFGPGTRLLVL.

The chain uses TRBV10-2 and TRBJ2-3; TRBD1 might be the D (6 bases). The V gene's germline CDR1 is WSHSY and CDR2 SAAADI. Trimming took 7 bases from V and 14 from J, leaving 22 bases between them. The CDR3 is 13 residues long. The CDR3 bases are TGCGCCAGCATGGCGGTGGTGGACAGCCCGGGGTATTTT. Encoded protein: CASMAVVDSPGYF.

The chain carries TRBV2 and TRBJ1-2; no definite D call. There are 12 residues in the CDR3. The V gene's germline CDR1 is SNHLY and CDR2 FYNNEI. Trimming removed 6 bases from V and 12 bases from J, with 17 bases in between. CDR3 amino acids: CASRPDSLTHTF. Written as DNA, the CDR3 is TGTGCCAGCAGACCCGACTCTTTGACTCACACCTTC.

CDR3 residues: CASSPRAGGSINEQYF. The CDR3, as DNA: TGTGCCAGCAGCCCTAGGGCGGGGGGGAGTATCAACGAGCAGTACTTC. The V and J genes are TRBV2 and TRBJ2-7; 9 bases are shared with TRBD2. Germline values: CDR1 SNHLY, CDR2 FYNNEI. Trimming took 6 bases from V and 5 from J; bases not matched to a gene: 14. The CDR3 runs 16 residues.

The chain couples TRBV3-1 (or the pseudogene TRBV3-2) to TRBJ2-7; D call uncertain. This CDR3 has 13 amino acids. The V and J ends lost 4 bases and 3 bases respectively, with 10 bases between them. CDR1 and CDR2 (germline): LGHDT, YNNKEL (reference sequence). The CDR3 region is CASSLLADYEQYF. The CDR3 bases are TGTGCCAGCAGCCTCCTTGCGGACTACGAGCAGTACTTC.

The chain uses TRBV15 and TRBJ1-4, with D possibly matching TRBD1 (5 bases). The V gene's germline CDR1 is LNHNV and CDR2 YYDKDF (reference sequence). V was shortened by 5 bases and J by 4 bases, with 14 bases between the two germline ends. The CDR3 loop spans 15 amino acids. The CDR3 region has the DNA TGTGCCACCAGCCGTACAGGAACGATTAATGAAAAACTGTTTTTT. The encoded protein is CATSRTGTINEKLFF.

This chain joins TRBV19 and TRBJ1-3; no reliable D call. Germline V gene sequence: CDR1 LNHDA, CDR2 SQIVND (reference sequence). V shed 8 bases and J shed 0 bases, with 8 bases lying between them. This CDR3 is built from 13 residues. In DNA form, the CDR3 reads TGTGCCAGTCTACGCGCCTCTGGAAACACCATATATTTT. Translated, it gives CASLRASGNTIYF.

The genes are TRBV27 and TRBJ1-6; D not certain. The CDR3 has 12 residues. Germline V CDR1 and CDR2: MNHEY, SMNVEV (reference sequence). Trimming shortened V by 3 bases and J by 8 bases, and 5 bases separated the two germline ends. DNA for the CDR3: TGTGCCAGCAGTTTTAGTCATTCACCCCTCCACTTT. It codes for CASSFSHSPLHF.

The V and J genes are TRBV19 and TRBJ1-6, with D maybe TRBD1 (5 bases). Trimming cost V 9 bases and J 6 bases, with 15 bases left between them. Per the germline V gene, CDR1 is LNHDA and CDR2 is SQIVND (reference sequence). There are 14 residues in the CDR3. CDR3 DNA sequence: TGTGCCAGCAAAACCCAGGGTAGTAATTCACCCCTCCACTTT. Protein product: CASKTQGSNSPLHF.

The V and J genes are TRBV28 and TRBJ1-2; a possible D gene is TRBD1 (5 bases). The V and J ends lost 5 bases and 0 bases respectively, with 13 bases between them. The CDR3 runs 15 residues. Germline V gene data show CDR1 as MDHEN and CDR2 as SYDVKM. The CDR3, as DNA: TGTGCCAGCAGTCCCTGGGACGGAGCTAACTATGGCTACACCTTC. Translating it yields CASSPWDGANYGYTF.

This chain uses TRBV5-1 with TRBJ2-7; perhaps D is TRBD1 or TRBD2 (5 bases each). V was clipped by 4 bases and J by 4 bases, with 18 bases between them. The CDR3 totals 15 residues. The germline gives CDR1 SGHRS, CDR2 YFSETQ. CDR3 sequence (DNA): TGCGCCAGCAGCGGGGCTTCAGCGGCATTTTACGAGCAGTACTTC. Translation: CASSGASAAFYEQYF.

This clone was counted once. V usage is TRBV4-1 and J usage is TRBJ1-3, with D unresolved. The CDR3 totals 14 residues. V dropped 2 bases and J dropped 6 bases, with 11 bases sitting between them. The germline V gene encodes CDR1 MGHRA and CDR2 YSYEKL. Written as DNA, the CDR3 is TGCGCCAGCAGCCAATTGGCAGCAGCAAACACCATATATTTT. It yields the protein CASSQLAAANTIYF.

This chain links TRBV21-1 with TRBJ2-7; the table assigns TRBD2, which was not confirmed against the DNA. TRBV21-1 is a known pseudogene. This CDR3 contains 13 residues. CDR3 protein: CASSQSSVGEQYF. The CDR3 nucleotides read TGTGCCAGCAGCCAATCCTCGGTCGGCGAGCAGTACTTC.

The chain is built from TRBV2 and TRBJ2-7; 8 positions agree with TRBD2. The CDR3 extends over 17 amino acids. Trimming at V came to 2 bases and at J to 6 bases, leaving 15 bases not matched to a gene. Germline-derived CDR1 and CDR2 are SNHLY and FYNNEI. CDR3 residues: CASSENPAGLGGTEQYF. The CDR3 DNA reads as TGTGCCAGCAGTGAAAATCCGGCGGGACTAGGGGGTACCGAGCAGTACTTC.

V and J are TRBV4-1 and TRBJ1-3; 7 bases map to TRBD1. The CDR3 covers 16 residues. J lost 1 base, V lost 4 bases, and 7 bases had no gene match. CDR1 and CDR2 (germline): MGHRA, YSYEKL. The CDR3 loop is CASSPQGGTSGNTIYF. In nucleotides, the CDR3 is TGCGCCAGCAGCCCCCAGGGGGGGACTTCTGGAAACACCATATATTTT.

This chain's CDR3 is CASSPDRWATQYF. CDR3 in DNA: TGTGCCAGCAGCCCTGACCGTTGGGCTACGCAGTATTTT. The chain couples TRBV11-3 to TRBJ2-3; D not resolved. CDR1 is SGHNT, CDR2 YENEEA, per germline. V lost 5 bases, J lost 8 bases, and 14 bases lay in between. The CDR3 loop spans 13 amino acids.